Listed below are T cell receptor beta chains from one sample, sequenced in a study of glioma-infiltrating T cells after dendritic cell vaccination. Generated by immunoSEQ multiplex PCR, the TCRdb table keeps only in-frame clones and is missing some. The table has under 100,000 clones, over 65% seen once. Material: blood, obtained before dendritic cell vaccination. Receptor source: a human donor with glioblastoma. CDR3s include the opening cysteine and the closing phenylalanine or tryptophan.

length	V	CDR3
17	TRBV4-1	CASSQDPAGGRTDTQYF
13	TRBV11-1	CASSQQGTTEAFF
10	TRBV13	CASSCGHLHF
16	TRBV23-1	CASSQGGNLINYGYIF
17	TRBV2	CASSDPSGLAKANEQFF
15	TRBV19	CASSLEDASTDTQYF
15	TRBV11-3	CASSGGSGRVDTQYF
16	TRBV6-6	CASSYGGQGQNYGYTF
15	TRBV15	CATSGDRLAPDEQFF
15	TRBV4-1	CASSQVVEPGYEQYF
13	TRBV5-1	CASSLAGPAEQFF
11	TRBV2	CASRQLYEQYF
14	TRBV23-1	CASSERQGKGEQYF
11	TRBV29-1	CSAIAYDEQFF
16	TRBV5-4	CASSLGGPDSYNEQFF
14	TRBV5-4	CASSSGQPKNIQYF
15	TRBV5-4	CASSLIGQGNNEQFF
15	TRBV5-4	CASSLKGTFQETQYF
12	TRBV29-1	CSLTSPGGELFF
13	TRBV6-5	CASRGQQGNEQYF
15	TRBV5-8	CASSSTAGGFVEQYF
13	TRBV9	CASSEYRGNEQFF
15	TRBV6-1	CASSEVYRATGELFF
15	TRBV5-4	CASSRTSDSTDTQYF
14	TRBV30	CAWREVGGGTEAFF
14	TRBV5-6	CASRATVMNTEAFF
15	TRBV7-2	CASSPGGVGNQPQHF
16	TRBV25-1	CASSDLGQGAAGELFF
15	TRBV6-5	CASQGVGGYNSPLHF
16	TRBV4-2	CASSHNDRVLNTEAFF
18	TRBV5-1	CASSLTGTIYLSTDTQYF
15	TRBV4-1	CASRRSGGLTDTQYF
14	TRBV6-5	CASNSGRGDTEAFF
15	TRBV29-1	CSVSPGTGMGNTIYF
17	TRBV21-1	CASSKVPSGLGVETQYF
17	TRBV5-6	CASSPGLAGSSTDTQYF
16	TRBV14	CASSQDVARYAYEQYF
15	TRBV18	CASSPGQSLLYGYTF
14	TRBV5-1	CASSLAGKNQPQHF
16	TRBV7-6	CASSLFWESGGTEAFF
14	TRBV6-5	CASSYGAVNEKLFF
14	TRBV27	CASRLRESSYEQYF
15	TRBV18	CASSPGQGAGTEAFF
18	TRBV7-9	CARGTHLREGRTRYGYTF
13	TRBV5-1	CASSTPSGTEAFF
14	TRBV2	CASTEGSGGSPLHF